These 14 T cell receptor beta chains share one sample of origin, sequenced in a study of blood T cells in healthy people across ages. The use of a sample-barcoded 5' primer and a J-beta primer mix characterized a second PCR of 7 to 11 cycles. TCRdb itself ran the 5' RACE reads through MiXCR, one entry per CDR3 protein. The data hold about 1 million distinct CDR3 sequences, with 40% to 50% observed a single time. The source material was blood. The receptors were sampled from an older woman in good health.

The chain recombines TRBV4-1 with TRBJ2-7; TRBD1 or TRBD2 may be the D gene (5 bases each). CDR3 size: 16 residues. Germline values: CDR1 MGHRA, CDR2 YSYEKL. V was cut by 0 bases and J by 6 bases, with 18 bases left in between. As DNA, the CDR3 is TGCGCCAGCAGCCAAGAGGGGGTACGGGGTTTGGGCGAGCAGTACTTC. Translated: CASSQEGVRGLGEQYF.

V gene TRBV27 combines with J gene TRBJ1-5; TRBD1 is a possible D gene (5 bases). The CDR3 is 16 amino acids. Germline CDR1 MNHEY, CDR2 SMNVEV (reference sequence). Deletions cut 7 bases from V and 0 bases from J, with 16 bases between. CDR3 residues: CASTLRGGGSNQPQHF. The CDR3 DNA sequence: TGTGCCAGCACCCTACGGGGGGGAGGTAGCAATCAGCCCCAGCATTTT.

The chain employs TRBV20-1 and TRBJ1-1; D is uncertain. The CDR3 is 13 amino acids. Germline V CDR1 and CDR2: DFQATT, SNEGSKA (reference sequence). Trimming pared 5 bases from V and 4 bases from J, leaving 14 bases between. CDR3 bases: TGCAGTGCTGAGATGGACTCGCCCACTGAAGCTTTCTTT. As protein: CSAEMDSPTEAFF.

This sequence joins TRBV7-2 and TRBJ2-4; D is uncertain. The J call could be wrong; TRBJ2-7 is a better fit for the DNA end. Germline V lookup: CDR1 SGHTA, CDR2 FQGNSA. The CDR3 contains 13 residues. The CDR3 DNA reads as TGTGCCAGCAGCTTAACAGTGTCCCACGAGCAGTACTTC. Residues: CASSLTVSHEQYF.

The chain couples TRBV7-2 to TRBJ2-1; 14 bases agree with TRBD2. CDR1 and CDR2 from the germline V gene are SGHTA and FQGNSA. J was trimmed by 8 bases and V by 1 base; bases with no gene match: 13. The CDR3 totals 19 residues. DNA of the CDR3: TGTGCCAGCAGCTTAGTCCTCTCGGGGACTAGCGGGAGACTGGATGAGCAGTTCTTC. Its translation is CASSLVLSGTSGRLDEQFF.

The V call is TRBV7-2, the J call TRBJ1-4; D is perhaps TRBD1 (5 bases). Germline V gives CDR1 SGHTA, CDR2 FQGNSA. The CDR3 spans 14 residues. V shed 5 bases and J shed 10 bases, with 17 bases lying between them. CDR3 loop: CASSQTVLEGKLFF. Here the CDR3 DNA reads TGTGCCAGCAGCCAGACAGTACTAGAGGGAAAACTGTTTTTT.

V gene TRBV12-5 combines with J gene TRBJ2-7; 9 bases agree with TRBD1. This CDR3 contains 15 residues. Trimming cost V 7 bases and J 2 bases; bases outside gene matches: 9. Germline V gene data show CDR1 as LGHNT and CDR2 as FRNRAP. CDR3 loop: CASASHRTGAYEQYF. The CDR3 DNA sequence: TGTGCTAGTGCCTCTCACCGGACAGGGGCCTACGAGCAGTACTTC. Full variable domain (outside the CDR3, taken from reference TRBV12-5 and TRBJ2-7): DARVTQTPRHKVTEMGQEVTMRCQPILGHNTVFWYRQTMMQGLELLAYFRNRAPLDDSGMPKDRFSAEMPDATLATLKIQPSEPRDSAVYFCASASHRTGAYEQYFGPGTRLTVT.

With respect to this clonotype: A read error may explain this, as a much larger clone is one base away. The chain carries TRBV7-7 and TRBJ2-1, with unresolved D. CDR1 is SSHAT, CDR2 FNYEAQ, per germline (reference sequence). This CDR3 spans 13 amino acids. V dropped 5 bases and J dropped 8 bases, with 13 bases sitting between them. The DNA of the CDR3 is TGTGCCAGCAGCCCGTCGTCCAACGATGAGCAGTTCTTC. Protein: CASSPSSNDEQFF.

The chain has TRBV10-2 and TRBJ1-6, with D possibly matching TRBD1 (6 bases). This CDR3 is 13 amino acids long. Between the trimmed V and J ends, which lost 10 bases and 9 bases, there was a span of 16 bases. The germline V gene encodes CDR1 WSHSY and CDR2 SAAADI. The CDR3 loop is CATIDGGRSPLHF. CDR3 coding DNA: TGCGCCACCATTGACGGGGGGCGTTCACCCCTCCACTTT.

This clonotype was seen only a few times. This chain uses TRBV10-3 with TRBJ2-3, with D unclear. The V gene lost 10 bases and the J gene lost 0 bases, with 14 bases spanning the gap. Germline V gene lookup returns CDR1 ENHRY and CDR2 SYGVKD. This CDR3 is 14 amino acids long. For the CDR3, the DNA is TGTGCCACGGCGGCGGAAACAAGCACAGATACGCAGTATTTT. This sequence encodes CATAAETSTDTQYF.

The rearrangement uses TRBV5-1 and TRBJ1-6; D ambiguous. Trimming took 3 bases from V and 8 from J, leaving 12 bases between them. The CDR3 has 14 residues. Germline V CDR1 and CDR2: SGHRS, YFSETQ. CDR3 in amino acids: CASSSDKADSPLHF. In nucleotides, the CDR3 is TGCGCCAGCAGCTCAGATAAAGCGGATTCACCCCTCCACTTT.

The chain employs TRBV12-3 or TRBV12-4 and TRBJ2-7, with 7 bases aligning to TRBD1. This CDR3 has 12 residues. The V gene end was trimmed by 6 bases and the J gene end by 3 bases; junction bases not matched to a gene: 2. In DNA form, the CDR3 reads TGTGCCAGCAGGCAGGGGGTCTACGAGCAGTACTTC. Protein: CASRQGVYEQYF.

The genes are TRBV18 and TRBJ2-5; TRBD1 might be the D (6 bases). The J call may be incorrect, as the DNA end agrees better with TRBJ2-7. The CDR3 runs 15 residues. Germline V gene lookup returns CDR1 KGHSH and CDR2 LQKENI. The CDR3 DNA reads TGTGCCAGCTCACCATTGGACAGCCCCCTGGACGAGCAGTACTTC. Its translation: CASSPLDSPLDEQYF.

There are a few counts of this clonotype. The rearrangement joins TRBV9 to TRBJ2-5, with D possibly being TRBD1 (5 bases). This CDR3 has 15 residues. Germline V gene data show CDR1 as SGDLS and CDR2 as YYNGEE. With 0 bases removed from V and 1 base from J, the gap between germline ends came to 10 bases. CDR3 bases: TGTGCCAGCAGCGTAGCTGACAGTTTCCAAGAGACCCAGTACTTC. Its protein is CASSVADSFQETQYF.